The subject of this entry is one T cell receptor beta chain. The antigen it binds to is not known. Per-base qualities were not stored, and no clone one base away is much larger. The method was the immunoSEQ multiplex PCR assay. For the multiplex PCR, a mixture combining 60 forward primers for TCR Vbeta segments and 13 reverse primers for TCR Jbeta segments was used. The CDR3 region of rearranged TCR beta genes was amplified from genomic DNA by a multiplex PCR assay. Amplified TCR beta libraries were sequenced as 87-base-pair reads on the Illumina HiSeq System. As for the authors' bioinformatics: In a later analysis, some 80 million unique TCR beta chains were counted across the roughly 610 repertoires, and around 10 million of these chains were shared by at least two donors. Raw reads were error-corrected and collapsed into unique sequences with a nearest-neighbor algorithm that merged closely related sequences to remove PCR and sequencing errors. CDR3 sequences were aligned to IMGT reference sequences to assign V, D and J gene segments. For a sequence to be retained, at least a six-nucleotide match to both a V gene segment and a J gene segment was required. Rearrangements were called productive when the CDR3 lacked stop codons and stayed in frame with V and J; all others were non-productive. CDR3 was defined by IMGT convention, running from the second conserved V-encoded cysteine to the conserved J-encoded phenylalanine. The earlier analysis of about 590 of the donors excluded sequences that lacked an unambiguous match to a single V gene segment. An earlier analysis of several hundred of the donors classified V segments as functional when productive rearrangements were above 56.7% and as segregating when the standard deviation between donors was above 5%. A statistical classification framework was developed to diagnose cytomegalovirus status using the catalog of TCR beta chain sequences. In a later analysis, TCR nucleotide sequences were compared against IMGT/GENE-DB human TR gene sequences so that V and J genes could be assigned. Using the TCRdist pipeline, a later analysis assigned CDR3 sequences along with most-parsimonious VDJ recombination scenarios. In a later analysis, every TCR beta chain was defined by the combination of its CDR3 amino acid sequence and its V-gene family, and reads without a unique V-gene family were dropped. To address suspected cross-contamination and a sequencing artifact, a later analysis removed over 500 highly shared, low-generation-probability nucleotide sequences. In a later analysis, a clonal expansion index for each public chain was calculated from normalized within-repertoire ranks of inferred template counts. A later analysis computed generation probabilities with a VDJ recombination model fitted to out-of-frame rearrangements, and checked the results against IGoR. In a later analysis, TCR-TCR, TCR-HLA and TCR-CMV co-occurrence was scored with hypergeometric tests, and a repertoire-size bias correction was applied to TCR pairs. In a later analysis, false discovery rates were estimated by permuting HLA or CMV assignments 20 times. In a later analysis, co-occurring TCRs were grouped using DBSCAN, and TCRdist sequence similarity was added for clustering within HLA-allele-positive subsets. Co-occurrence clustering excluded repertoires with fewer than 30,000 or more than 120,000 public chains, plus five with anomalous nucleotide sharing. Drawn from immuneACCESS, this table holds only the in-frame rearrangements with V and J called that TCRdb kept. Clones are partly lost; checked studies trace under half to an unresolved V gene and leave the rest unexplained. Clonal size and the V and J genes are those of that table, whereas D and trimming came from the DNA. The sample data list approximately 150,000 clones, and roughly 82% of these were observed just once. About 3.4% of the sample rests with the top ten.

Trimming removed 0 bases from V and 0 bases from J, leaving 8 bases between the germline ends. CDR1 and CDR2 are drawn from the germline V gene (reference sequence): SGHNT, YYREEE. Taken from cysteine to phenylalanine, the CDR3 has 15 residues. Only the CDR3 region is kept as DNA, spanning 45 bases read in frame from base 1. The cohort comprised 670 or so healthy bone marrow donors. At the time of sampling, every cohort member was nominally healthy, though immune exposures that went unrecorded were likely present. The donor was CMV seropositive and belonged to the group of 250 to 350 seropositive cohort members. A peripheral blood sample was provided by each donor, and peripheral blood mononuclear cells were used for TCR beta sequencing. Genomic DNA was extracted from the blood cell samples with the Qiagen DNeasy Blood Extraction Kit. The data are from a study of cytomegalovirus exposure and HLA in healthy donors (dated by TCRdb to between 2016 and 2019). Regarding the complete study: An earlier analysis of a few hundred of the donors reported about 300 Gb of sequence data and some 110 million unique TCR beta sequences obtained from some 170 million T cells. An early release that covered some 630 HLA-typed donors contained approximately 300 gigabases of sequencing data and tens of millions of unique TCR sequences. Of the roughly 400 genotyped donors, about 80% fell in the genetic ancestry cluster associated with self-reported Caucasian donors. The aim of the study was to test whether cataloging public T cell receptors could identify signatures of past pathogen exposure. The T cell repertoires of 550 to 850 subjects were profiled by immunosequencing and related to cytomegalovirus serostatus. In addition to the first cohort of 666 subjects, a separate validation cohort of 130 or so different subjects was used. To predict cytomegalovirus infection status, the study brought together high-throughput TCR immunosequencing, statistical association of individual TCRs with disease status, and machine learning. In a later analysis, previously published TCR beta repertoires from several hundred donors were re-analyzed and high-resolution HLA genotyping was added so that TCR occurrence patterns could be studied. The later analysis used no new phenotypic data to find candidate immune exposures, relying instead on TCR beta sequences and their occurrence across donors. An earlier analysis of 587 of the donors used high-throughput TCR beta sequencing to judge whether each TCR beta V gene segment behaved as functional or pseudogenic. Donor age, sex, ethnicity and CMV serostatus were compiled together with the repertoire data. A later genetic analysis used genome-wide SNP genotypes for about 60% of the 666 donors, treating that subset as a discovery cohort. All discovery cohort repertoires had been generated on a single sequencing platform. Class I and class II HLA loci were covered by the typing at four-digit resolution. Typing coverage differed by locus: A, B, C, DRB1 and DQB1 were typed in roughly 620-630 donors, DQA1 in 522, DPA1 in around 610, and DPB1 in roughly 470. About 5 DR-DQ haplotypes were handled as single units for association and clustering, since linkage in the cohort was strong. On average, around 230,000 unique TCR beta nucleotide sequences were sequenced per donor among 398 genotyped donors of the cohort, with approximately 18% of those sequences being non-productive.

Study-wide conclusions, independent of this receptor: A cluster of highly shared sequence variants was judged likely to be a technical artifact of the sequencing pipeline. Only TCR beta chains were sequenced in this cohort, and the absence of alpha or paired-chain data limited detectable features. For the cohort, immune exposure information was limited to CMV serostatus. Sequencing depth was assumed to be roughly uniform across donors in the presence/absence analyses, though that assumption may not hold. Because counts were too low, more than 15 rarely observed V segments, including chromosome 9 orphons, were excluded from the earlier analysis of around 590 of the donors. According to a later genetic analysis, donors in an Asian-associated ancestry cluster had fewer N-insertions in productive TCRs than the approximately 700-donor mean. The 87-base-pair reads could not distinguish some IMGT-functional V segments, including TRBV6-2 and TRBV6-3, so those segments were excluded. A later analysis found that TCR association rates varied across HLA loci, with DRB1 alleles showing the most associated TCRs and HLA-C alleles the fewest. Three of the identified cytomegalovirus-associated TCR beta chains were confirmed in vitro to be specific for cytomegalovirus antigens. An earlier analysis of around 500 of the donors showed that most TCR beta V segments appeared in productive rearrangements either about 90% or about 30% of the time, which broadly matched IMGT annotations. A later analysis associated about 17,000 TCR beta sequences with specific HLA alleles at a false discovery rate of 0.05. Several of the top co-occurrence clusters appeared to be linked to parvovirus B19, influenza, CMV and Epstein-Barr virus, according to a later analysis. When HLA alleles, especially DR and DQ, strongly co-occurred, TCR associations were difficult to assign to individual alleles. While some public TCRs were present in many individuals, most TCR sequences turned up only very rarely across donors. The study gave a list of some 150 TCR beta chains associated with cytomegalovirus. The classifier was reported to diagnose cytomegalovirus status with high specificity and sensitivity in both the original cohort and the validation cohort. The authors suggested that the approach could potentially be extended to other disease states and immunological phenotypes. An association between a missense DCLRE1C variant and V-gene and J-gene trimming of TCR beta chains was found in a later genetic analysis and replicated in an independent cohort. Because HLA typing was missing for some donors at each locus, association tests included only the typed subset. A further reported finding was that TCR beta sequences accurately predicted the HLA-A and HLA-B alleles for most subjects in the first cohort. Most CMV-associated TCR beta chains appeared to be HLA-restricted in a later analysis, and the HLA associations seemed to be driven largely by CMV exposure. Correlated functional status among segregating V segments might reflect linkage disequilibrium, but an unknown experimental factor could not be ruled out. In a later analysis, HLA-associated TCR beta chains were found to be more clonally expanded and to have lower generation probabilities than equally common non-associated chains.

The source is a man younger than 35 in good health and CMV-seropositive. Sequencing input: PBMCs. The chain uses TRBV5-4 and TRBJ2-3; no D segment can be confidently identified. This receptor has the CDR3 CASSLVQSSTDTQYF. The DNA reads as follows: TGTGCCAGCAGCTTGGTGCAGTCTAGCACAGATACGCAGTATTTT.